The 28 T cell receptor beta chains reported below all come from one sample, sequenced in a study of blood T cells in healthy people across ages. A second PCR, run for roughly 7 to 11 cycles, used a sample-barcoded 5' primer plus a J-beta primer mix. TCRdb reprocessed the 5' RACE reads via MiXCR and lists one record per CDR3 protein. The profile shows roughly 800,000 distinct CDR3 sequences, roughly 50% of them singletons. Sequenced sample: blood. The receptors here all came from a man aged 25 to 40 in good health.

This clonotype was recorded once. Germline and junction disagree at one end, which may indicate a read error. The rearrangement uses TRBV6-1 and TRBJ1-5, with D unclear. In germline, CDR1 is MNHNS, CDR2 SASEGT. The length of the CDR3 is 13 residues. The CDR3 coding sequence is TGTGCCGGCAGTGGCACCGTGGATCAGCCTCAGCATTTT. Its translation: CAGSGTVDQPQHF.

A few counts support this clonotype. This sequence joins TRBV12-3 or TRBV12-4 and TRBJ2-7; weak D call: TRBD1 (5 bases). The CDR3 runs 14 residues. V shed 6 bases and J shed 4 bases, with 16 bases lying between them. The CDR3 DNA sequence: TGTGCCAGCAGCCCCCGTAGGGGTGTGTACGAGCAGTACTTC. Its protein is CASSPRRGVYEQYF.

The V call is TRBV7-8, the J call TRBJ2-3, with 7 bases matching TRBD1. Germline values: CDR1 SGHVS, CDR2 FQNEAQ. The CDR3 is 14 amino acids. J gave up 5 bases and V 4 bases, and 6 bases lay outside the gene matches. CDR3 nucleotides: TGTGCCAGCAGCTCCCAACAGGGGATAGATACGCAGTATTTT. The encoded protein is CASSSQQGIDTQYF.

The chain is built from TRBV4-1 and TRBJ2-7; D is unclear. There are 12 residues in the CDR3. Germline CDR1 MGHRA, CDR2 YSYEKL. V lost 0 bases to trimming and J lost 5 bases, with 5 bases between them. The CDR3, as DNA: TGCGCCAGCAGCCAAGAGCCGGACGAGCAGTACTTC. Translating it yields CASSQEPDEQYF.

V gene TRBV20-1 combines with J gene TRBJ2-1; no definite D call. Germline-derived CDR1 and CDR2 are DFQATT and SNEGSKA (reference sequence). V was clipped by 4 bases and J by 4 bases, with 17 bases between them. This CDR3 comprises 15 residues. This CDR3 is CSATVPSSGYNEQFF. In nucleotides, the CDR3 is TGCAGTGCTACAGTTCCATCCAGTGGGTACAATGAGCAGTTCTTC.

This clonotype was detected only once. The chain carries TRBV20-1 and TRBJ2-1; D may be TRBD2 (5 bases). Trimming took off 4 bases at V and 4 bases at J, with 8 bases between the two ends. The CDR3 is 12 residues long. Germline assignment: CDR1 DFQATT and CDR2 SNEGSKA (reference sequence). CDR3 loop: CSAMEEYNEQFF. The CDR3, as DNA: TGCAGTGCTATGGAGGAGTACAATGAGCAGTTCTTC.

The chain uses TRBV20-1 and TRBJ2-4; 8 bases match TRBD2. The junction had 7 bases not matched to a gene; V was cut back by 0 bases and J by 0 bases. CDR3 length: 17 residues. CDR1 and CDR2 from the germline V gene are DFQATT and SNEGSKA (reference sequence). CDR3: CSARDVLAGIAKNIQYF. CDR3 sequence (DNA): TGCAGTGCTAGAGATGTTTTAGCGGGAATAGCCAAAAACATTCAGTACTTC.

The CDR3 sequence: CASSWTPVDEQYF. The CDR3 DNA reads TGTGCCAGCAGCTGGACACCCGTAGACGAGCAGTACTTC. V usage is TRBV9 and J usage is TRBJ2-5; D is perhaps TRBD1 (5 bases). The DNA end lines up better with TRBJ2-7; the J call may be wrong. Germline loops: CDR1 SGDLS, CDR2 YYNGEE. The CDR3 has 13 residues.

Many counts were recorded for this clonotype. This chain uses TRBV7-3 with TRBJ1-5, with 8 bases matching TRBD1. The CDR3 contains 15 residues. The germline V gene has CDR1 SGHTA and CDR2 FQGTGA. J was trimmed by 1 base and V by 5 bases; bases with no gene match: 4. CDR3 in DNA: TGTGCCAGCAGCCCGACAGGGGTAAGCAATCAGCCCCAGCATTTT. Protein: CASSPTGVSNQPQHF.

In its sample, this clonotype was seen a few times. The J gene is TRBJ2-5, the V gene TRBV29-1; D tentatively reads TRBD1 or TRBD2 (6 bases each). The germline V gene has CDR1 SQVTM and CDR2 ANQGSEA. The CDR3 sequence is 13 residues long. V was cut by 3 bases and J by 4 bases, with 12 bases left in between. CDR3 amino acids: CSVDWGARETQYF. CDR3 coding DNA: TGCAGCGTTGACTGGGGGGCGAGAGAGACCCAGTACTTC. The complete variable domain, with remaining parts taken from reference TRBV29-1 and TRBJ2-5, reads SAVISQKPSRDICQRGTSLTIQCQVDSQVTMMFWYRQQPGQSLTLIATANQGSEATYESGFVIDKFPISRPNLTFSTLTVSNMSPEDSSIYLCSVDWGARETQYFGPGTRLLVL.

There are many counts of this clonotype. This CDR3 is CSATSDWETQYF. DNA for the CDR3: TGCAGTGCTACGTCGGACTGGGAGACCCAGTACTTC. The chain is built from TRBV20-1 and TRBJ2-5, with D maybe TRBD2 (5 bases). The CDR3 has 12 residues. The V end was cut by 4 bases, the J end by 5 bases, with 11 bases between. The germline V gene encodes CDR1 DFQATT and CDR2 SNEGSKA (reference sequence).

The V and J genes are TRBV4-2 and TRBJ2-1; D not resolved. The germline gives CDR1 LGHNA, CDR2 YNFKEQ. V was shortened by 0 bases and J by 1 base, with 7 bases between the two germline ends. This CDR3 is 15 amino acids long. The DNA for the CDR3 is TGTGCCAGCAGCCAAGATTGGGTATCCTACAATGAGCAGTTCTTC. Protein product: CASSQDWVSYNEQFF.

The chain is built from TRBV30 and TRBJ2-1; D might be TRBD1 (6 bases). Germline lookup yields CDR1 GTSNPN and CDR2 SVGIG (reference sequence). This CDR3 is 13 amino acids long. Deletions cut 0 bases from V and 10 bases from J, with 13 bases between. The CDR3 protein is CAWSVIGGREQFF. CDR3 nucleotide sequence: TGTGCCTGGAGTGTAATTGGGGGCCGGGAGCAGTTCTTC.

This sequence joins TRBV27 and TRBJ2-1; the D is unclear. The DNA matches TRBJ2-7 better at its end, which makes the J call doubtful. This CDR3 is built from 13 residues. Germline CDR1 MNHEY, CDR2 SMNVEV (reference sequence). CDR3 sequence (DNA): TGTGCCAGCAGTTTATCGCGCGGCGACGAGCAGTACTTC. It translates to CASSLSRGDEQYF.

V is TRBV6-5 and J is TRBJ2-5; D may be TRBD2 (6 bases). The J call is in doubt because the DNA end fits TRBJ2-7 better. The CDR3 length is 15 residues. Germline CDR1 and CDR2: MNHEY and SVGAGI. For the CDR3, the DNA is TGTGCCAGCAGGCTATCAATGGACGGGGGTAACGAGCAGTACTTC. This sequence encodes CASRLSMDGGNEQYF.

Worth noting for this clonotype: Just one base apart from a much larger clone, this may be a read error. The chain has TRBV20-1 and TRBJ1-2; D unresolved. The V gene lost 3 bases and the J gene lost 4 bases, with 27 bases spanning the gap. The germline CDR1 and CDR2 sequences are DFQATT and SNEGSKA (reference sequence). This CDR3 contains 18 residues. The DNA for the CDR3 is TGCAGTGCTAGGGTGAGACTAGCTGGCCAAGAGGACTTCTATGGCTACACCTTC. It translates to CSARVRLAGQEDFYGYTF.

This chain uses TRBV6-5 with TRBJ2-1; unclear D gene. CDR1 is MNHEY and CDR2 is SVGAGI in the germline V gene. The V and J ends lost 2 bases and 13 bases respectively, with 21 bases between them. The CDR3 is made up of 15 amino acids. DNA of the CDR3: TGTGCCAGCAGTTACGGTGTGGGAAAGGGCGAGACCCAGTTCTTC. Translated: CASSYGVGKGETQFF.

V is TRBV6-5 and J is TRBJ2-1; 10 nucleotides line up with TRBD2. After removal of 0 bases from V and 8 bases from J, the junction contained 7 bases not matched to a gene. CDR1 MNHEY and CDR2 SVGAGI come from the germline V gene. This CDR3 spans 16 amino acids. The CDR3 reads CASSYSLAGVGDEQFF. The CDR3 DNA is TGTGCCAGCAGTTACTCGCTAGCGGGAGTTGGCGATGAGCAGTTCTTC.

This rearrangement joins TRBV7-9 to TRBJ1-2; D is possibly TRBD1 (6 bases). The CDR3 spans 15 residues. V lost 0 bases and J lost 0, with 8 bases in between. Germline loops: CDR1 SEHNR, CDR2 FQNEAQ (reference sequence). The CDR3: CASSLAQGTNYGYTF. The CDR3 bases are TGTGCCAGCAGCTTAGCGCAGGGGACTAACTATGGCTACACCTTC.

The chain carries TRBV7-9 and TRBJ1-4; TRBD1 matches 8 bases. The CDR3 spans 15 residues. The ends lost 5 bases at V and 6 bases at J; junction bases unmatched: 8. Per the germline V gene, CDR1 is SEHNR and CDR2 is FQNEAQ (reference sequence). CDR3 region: CASSRRQGLDEKLFF. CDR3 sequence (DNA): TGTGCCAGCAGCCGGAGACAGGGGTTGGATGAAAAACTGTTTTTT.

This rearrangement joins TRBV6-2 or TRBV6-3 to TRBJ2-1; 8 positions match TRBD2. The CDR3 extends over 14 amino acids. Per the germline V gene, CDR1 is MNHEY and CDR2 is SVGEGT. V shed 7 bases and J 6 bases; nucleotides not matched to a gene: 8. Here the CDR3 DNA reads TGTGCCAGCACACGCAGCGGGGGCCGCAATGAGCAGTTCTTC. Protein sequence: CASTRSGGRNEQFF.

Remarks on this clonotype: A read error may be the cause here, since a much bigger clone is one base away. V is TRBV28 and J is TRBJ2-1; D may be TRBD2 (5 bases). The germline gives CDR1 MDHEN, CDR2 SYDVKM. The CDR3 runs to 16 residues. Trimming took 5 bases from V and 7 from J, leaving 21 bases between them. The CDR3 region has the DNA TGTGCCAGCAGTGGCCGGGGTAAGGGTAGTGGGAATGAGCAGTTCTTC. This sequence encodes CASSGRGKGSGNEQFF.

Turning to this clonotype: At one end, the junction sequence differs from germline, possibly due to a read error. For the CDR3, the DNA is TGTGTCAGCAGCGTCAGGGGCCTGCAAGAGACCCAGTACTTC. This encodes CVSSVRGLQETQYF. This sequence joins TRBV7-2 and TRBJ2-5, with D possibly being TRBD1 (6 bases). Looked up from germline, CDR1 is SGHTA and CDR2 is FQGNSA. The CDR3 runs to 14 residues.

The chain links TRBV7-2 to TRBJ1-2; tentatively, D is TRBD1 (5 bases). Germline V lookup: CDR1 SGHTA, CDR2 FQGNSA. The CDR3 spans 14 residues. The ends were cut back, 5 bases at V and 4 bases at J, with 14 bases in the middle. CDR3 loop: CASSGGRTFYGYTF. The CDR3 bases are TGTGCCAGCAGCGGGGGACGGACCTTCTATGGCTACACCTTC.

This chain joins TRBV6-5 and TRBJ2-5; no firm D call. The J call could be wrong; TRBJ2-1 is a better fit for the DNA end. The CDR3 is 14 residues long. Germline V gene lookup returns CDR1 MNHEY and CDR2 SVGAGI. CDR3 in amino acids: CASSPRTYQETQFF. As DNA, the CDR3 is TGTGCCAGCAGCCCTCGGACGTACCAAGAGACCCAGTTCTTC.

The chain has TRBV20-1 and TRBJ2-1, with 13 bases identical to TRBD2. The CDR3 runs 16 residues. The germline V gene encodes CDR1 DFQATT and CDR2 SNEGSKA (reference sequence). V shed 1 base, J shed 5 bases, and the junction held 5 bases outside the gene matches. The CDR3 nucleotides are TGCAGTGCTAGAGGCCCACTAGCGGGAGGGGACAATGAGCAGTTCTTC. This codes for CSARGPLAGGDNEQFF.

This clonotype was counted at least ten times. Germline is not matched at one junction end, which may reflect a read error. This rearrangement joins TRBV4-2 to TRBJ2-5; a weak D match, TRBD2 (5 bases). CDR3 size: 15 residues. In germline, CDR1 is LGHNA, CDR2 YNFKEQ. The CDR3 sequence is CASSQVDGVQGTQYF. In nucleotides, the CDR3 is TGTGCCAGCAGCCAAGTGGACGGGGTTCAAGGGACCCAGTACTTC.

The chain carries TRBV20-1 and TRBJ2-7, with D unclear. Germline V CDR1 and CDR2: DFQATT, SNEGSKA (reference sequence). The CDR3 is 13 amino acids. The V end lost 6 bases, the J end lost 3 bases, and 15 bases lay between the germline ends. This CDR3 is CSASGSLNYEQYF. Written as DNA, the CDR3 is TGCAGTGCCTCGGGCTCACTTAACTACGAGCAGTACTTC.